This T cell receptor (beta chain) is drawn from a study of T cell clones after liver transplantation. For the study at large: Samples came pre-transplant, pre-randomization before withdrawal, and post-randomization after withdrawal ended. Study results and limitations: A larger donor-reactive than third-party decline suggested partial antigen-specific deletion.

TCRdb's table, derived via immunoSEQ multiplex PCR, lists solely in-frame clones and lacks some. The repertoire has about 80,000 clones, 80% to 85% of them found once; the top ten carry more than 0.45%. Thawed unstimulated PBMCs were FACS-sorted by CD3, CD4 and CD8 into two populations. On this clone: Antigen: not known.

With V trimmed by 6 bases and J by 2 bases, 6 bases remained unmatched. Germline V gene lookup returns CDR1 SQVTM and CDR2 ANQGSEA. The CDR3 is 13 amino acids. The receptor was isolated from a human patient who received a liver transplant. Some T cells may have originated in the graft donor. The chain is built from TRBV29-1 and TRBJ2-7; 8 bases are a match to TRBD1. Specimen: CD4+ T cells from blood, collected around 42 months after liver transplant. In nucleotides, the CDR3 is TGCAGCGTCAACCGGGACAGGCCCTACGAGCAGTACTTC. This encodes CSVNRDRPYEQYF.